The T cell receptor (beta chain) described here comes from a study of identical twins. Findings and limits, study-wide: Out-of-frame alpha sequences that twins shared showed excess low generation probability.

V shed 1 base and J shed 5 bases, with 12 bases lying between them. This CDR3 is 15 amino acids long. This clonotype came up many times. Antigen: not known. In every case, the donor was a healthy Caucasian. Template switching introduced a universal primer site, and the cDNA bore unique molecular identifiers. In TCRdb, the 5' RACE reads were re-called with MiXCR into one record per CDR3 protein. Of about 890,000 distinct CDR3 sequences listed, over 9% are singletons. These data also formed part of another study, on yellow fever vaccine responses in identical twins.

The gene calls are TRBV12-3 or TRBV12-4 and TRBJ2-1, with D tentatively TRBD2 (5 bases). Sequenced material: PBMCs. This TCR came from a woman under 30 in good health. The CDR3 DNA reads as TGTGCCAGCAGTTTAGGGGGAACGAGGGACAATGAGCAGTTCTTC. This encodes CASSLGGTRDNEQFF.